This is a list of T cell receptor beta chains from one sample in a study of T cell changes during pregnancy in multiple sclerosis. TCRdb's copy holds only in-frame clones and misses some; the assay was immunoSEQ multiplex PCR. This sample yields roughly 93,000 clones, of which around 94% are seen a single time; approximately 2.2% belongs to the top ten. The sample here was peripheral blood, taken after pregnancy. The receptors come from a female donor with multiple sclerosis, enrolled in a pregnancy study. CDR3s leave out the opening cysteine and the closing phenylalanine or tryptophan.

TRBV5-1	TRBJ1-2	ASSLGQVIPPHGYT
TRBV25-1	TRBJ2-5	ASSDLFREETQY
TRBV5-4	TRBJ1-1	ASSLGQANTEAF
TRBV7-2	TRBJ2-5	ASSYATGGSETQY
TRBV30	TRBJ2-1	AWSVEVSYNEQF
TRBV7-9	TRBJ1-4	ASVIPGGNEKLF
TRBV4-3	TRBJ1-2	ASSQDLQTYGYT
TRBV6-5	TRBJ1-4	ASSYSEEGRKLF
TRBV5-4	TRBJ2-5	ASSSLSDRGGETQY
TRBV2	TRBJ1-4	ASSGQTGWANEKLF
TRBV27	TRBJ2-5	ASSFQSGGGQETQY
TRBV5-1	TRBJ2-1	ASSRTSGIPSYNEQF
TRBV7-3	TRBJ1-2	ASSLWPLGQVGGYT
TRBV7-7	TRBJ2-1	ASSLGWAGVDEQF
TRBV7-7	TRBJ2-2	ASSPPSTGPGELF
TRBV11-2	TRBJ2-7	ASSPRPAGASYGSYEQY
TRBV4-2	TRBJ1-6	ASSPDRGGNSPLH
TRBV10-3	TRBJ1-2	AISGTGAGYT
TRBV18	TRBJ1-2	ASSATQALFYGYT
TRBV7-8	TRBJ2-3	ASSSGLAGKFFEDTQY
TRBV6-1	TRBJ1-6	ASSRTGRDNSPLH
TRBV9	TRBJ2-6	ASRYGKGAAGANVLT
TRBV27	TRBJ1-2	ASSLRDSSLGGYT
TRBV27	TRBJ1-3	ASGMYGSGNTIY
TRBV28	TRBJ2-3	ASSLGSLGAQDTQY
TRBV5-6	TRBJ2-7	ASSGGRDYYEQY
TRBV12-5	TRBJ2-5	ARPRTGWFGETQY
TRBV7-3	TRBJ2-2	ASSSLGGWGSGELF
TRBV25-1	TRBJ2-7	ASSERGEQY
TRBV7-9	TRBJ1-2	ASRNRDTNNYGYT
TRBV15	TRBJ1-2	ATSRVVEIRSYGYT
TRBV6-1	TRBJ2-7	ASSDASMVSSYEQY
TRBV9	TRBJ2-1	ASSPSSGAGNEQF
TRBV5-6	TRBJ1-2	ASSWGGGYT
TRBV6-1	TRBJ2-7	ASSEAGVYEQY
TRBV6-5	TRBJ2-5	ASSPDRNKETQY
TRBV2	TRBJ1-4	ASTLSGELF
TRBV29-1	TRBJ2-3	SVRRADTQY
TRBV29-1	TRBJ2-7	SVEDGRGINYEQY
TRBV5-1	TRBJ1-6	ASRTGGNSPLH
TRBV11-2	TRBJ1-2	ASSLEGSGRSGYT
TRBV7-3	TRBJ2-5	ASSLGSGGAGETQY
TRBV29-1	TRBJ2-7	SVGGGNYEQY
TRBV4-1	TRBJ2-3	ASSPGQTNTDTQY
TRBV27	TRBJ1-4	ASSSRTGSYEKLF